These 2 T cell receptor beta chains came from one sample sequenced in a study of blood T cells in healthy people across ages. Next came a second PCR, run for about 7 to 12 cycles, which used a sample-barcoded 5' primer along with a J-beta primer mix. TCRdb reanalysed the 5' RACE reads using MiXCR and keeps one entry per CDR3 protein. The sample lists 1.5 million to 2 million distinct CDR3 sequences, approximately 28% occurring once. The sequencing input was blood. The receptor set was obtained from a woman in her thirties in good health.

This clonotype appeared many times. The chain couples TRBV7-6 to TRBJ1-2; D unresolved. CDR1 is SGHVS and CDR2 is FNYEAQ in the germline V gene. The length of the CDR3 is 14 residues. The V end was cut by 1 base, the J end by 6 bases, with 12 bases between. The CDR3: CASSLGGSSNGYTF. DNA for the CDR3: TGTGCCAGCAGCTTAGGCGGCAGTAGTAATGGCTACACCTTC.

This clonotype has more than one count but fewer than ten. V usage is TRBV24-1 and J usage is TRBJ2-5, with no clear D. The CDR3 is made up of 13 amino acids. The germline V and J ends were trimmed by 1 base and 0 bases, with 2 bases remaining between them. Germline-derived CDR1 and CDR2 are KGHDR and SFDVKD. CDR3 bases: TGTGCCACCAGTGATTTTAACCAAGAGACCCAGTACTTC. Translating it yields CATSDFNQETQYF.